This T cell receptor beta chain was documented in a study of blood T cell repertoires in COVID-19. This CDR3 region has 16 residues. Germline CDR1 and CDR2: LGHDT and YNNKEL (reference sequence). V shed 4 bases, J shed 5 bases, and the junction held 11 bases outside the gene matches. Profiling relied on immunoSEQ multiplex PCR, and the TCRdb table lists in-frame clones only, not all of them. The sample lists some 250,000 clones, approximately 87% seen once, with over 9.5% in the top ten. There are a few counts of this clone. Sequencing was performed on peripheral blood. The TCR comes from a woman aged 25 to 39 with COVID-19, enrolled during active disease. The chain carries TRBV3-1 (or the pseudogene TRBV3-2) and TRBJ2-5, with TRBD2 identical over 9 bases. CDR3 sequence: CASSLPRTSDSETQYF. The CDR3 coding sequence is TGTGCCAGCAGCCTACCTCGGACTAGCGACAGCGAGACCCAGTACTTC.